This is a list of T cell receptor beta chains from one sample in a study of T cells in Graves' hyperthyroidism and ophthalmopathy. MiXCR, run by TCRdb on the multiplex PCR reads, gives a single entry per CDR3 protein. The profile shows 220,000 or so distinct CDR3 sequences, about a sixth of them singletons. Sequencing used blood. These receptors were obtained from a woman between 18 and 29 years old with Graves' ophthalmopathy. The CDR3 runs from the conserved cysteine through the conserved F or W. D genes are given only for firm matches. Rows give clone size only sometimes, using once, few, many, or a class for an expanded clone.

TRBV4-1	TRBJ1-2	many	NA	CASSQLWQSNYGYTF	TGCGCCAGCAGCCAACTGTGGCAGTCTAACTATGGCTACACCTTC
TRBV28	TRBJ2-5	many	TRBD1	CASSNRDSQETQYF	TGTGCCAGCAGTAACAGGGACAGTCAAGAGACCCAGTACTTC
TRBV29-1	TRBJ2-3	many	NA	CSVERGIGTDTQYF	TGCAGCGTTGAACGGGGAATTGGTACAGATACGCAGTATTTT
TRBV9	TRBJ2-1	many	TRBD1	CASSEQGAHLYNEQFF	TGTGCCAGCAGCGAGCAGGGGGCCCACCTTTACAATGAGCAGTTCTTC
TRBV28	TRBJ2-5	many	NA	CASSFPWSPGASETQYF	TGTGCCAGCAGTTTCCCTTGGTCCCCCGGGGCCTCGGAGACCCAGTACTTC
TRBV20-1	TRBJ2-7	many	TRBD1	CSAITGGVISYEQYF	TGCAGTGCCATTACAGGGGGTGTTATCTCCTACGAGCAGTACTTC
TRBV7-2	TRBJ1-2	many	TRBD1	CASSSSGGIYGYTF	TGTGCCAGCAGCTCCTCAGGGGGCATCTATGGCTACACCTTC
TRBV20-1	TRBJ2-7	NA	NA	CSARDPQGSGFYEQYF	TGCAGTGCTAGGGACCCCCAGGGTTCGGGGTTCTACGAGCAGTACTTC
TRBV28	TRBJ2-2	many	NA	CASSRHGPGNTGELFF	TGTGCCAGCAGTCGCCACGGACCCGGTAACACCGGGGAGCTGTTTTTT
TRBV6-1	TRBJ1-1	many	TRBD1	CASSEWGTGDTEAFF	TGTGCCAGCAGTGAATGGGGCACAGGGGACACTGAAGCTTTCTTT
TRBV2	TRBJ2-7	many	NA	CASSEGGRRTYEQYF	TGTGCCAGCAGTGAAGGTGGCAGGCGGACCTACGAGCAGTACTTC
TRBV7-6	TRBJ2-1	NA	NA	CASSLVWTIHDNEQFF	TGTGCCAGCAGCTTAGTTTGGACTATCCATGACAATGAGCAGTTCTTC
TRBV19	TRBJ1-5	many	TRBD1	CASSTSRQGQNQPQHF	TGTGCCAGTAGTACCTCCCGACAGGGACAGAATCAGCCCCAGCATTTT
TRBV9	TRBJ1-2	many	NA	CASSVGGAGRAGYTF	TGTGCCAGCAGCGTAGGCGGTGCGGGGCGGGCAGGCTACACCTTC
TRBV7-2	TRBJ2-7	many	NA	CASSLLGRAYEQYF	TGTGCCAGCAGCCTCCTAGGCCGGGCCTACGAGCAGTACTTC
TRBV5-5	TRBJ2-5	many	NA	CASSLESRSQETQYF	TGTGCCAGCAGCTTGGAATCCCGGAGCCAAGAGACCCAGTACTTC
TRBV29-1	TRBJ2-1	NA	TRBD2	CSVCLIGTSGEGSYNEQFF	TGCAGCGTCTGTTTGATCGGGACTAGCGGGGAGGGCTCCTACAATGAGCAGTTCTTC
TRBV5-1	TRBJ2-6	many	NA	CASSWGSGANVLTF	TGCGCCAGCAGCTGGGGCTCTGGGGCCAACGTCCTGACTTTC
TRBV3-1	TRBJ1-1	many	NA	CASSQGAGAWTEAFF	TGTGCCAGCAGCCAAGGGGCCGGGGCGTGGACTGAAGCTTTCTTT
TRBV20-1	TRBJ2-1	NA	NA	CSARRTGLGTEQFF	TGCAGTGCTAGACGGACGGGCCTTGGGACCGAGCAGTTCTTC
TRBV5-1	TRBJ1-3	many	NA	CASSLVYGLKNSGNTIYF	TGCGCCAGCAGCTTGGTTTACGGACTCAAGAACTCTGGAAACACCATATATTTT
TRBV6-2/TRBV6-3	TRBJ1-1	many	NA	CASSYSSKNTEAFF	TGTGCCAGCAGTTACTCCTCTAAGAACACTGAAGCTTTCTTT
TRBV6-1	TRBJ2-5	few	TRBD2	CASSYGGRGSGTQYF	TGTGCCAGCAGTTACGGCGGGCGGGGGAGTGGGACCCAGTACTTC
TRBV20-1	TRBJ2-3	many	NA	CSAREDRGTQYF	TGCAGTGCTAGAGAGGATAGAGGTACGCAGTATTTT
TRBV20-1	TRBJ2-2	NA	NA	CSARDRTTGELFF	TGCAGTGCTAGAGATCGGACCACCGGGGAGCTGTTTTTT
TRBV20-1	TRBJ1-1	many	NA	CSAGGLTNTEAFF	TGCAGTGCTGGCGGACTGACGAACACTGAAGCTTTCTTT
TRBV28	TRBJ1-5	many	NA	CATPTADSNQPQHF	TGTGCCACCCCGACGGCGGATAGCAATCAGCCCCAGCATTTT
TRBV28	TRBJ1-2	many	NA	CATPDRYYGYTF	TGTGCCACTCCGGACAGATACTATGGCTACACCTTC
TRBV6-2/TRBV6-3	TRBJ1-2	many	NA	CASSYGTGNGYTF	TGTGCCAGCAGTTACGGGACGGGTAACGGCTACACCTTC
TRBV7-2	TRBJ2-7	few	TRBD2	CASSSVPGLAGLSYEQYF	TGTGCCAGCAGCTCTGTCCCGGGACTAGCGGGACTCTCCTACGAGCAGTACTTC
TRBV12-3/TRBV12-4	TRBJ2-2	few	TRBD1	CASSPSGTENTGELFF	TGTGCCAGCAGTCCGTCCGGGACAGAAAACACCGGGGAGCTGTTTTTT